The rows below give T cell receptor beta chains drawn from one sample of a study of cytomegalovirus exposure and HLA in healthy donors. Libraries were prepared by immunoSEQ multiplex PCR; TCRdb keeps only in-frame clonotypes and omits some of them. This sample has over 45,000 clones, with about 80% found just once. Sequenced input: PBMCs. The source is a man younger than 40 in good health and CMV-seronegative. The CDR3 runs from the conserved cysteine through the conserved F or W. D genes are given only for firm matches. Not every row has a clone size; where given, it reads once, few, many or a size class.

clone size	D gene	V gene	J gene	CDR3 protein	CDR3 DNA
NA	TRBD2	TRBV7-7	TRBJ2-2	CASSPGVSGSPGELFF	TGTGCTAGCAGCCCTGGTGTTAGCGGGAGCCCTGGGGAGCTGTTTTTT
NA	TRBD1	TRBV5-1	TRBJ1-1	CASSLGQDYKLEAFF	TGCGCCAGCAGCTTAGGACAGGACTATAAGCTGGAAGCTTTCTTT
few	TRBD1	TRBV6-5	TRBJ1-2	CASSVGQDYGYTF	TGTGCCAGCAGTGTTGGACAGGACTATGGCTACACCTTC
NA	TRBD2	TRBV9	TRBJ2-3	CASSAGAGVSTDTQYF	TGTGCCAGCAGCGCAGGAGCGGGGGTGAGCACAGATACGCAGTATTTT
NA	TRBD1	TRBV6-5	TRBJ1-4	CASTLLGQGKEKLFF	TGTGCCAGCACCCTCTTGGGACAGGGAAAGGAAAAACTGTTTTTT
NA	TRBD1	TRBV10-3	TRBJ2-7	CAITPGQRPYEQYF	TGTGCCATCACCCCGGGACAGCGCCCCTACGAGCAGTACTTC
NA	TRBD2	TRBV11-2	TRBJ2-1	CASSSSGGSSYNEQFF	TGTGCCAGCAGCTCTAGTGGCGGGAGCTCCTACAATGAGCAGTTCTTC
NA	NA	TRBV5-4	TRBJ2-7	CASSLAGDLYEQYF	TGTGCCAGCAGCTTGGCGGGGGACCTCTACGAGCAGTACTTC
NA	TRBD2	TRBV7-3	TRBJ2-1	CASSFSGGLTYNEQFF	TGTGCCAGCAGCTTCAGCGGGGGACTAACCTACAATGAGCAGTTCTTC
NA	NA	TRBV7-6	TRBJ2-7	CASSRRQEAREQYF	TGTGCCAGCAGCCGGCGACAGGAGGCGAGAGAGCAGTACTTC
NA	NA	TRBV18	TRBJ1-6	CASSPTRSLSPPRNSPLHF	TGTGCCAGCTCACCCACCAGGTCCCTTTCACCTCCTCGTAATTCACCCCTCCACTTT
NA	NA	TRBV9	TRBJ1-1	CASSVGGGNSEAFF	TGTGCCAGCAGCGTAGGTGGGGGGAACTCTGAAGCTTTCTTT
NA	NA	TRBV5-4	TRBJ2-1	CASSRVDSYNEQFF	TGTGCCAGCAGCAGGGTCGACAGCTACAATGAGCAGTTCTTC
many	TRBD1	TRBV4-1	TRBJ1-5	CASSRIQGAQNQPQHF	TGCGCCAGCAGCCGGATACAGGGGGCACAAAATCAGCCCCAGCATTTT
few	TRBD1	TRBV13	TRBJ1-4	CASSLGTGVATNEKLFF	TGTGCCAGCAGCCTAGGGACAGGGGTTGCAACTAATGAAAAACTGTTTTTT
NA	NA	TRBV4-1	TRBJ1-1	CASSQPLRRTEAFF	TGCGCCAGCAGCCAACCCCTTAGGCGGACTGAAGCTTTCTTT
NA	TRBD1	TRBV2	TRBJ2-1	CASSGGQGNNEQFF	TGTGCCAGCAGTGGGGGACAGGGGAACAATGAGCAGTTCTTC
NA	NA	TRBV19	TRBJ2-1	CASSTPPEGSLSNNEQFF	TGTGCCAGTAGTACCCCCCCGGAGGGTAGCCTTTCAAACAATGAGCAGTTCTTC
NA	TRBD1	TRBV11-2	TRBJ2-2	CASSRGDSPYTGELFF	TGTGCCAGCAGCCGAGGGGACAGTCCGTACACCGGGGAGCTGTTTTTT
NA	TRBD1	TRBV5-4	TRBJ1-1	CASSLAPTGRLTEAFF	TGTGCCAGCAGCTTGGCCCCGACAGGGAGGTTGACTGAAGCTTTCTTT
NA	NA	TRBV19	TRBJ2-1	CASSTPLGGEQFF	TGTGCCAGTAGTACCCCCCTTGGGGGGGAGCAGTTCTTC
NA	NA	TRBV11-2	TRBJ2-3	CASSLVAASTDTQYF	TGTGCCAGCAGCTTAGTAGCGGCGAGCACAGATACGCAGTATTTT
NA	NA	TRBV19	TRBJ1-4	CASRAGTRAEKLFF	TGTGCCAGTAGGGCAGGGACAAGGGCCGAAAAACTGTTTTTT
medium-sized	NA	TRBV7-6	TRBJ2-7	CASSLTGAGSSYEQYF	TGTGCCAGCAGCCTCACGGGCGCGGGAAGCTCCTACGAGCAGTACTTC
NA	TRBD2	TRBV5-1	TRBJ2-3	CASSPGGGPPSTDTQYF	TGCGCCAGCAGCCCCGGGGGGGGGCCCCCAAGCACAGATACGCAGTATTTT
NA	NA	TRBV7-9	TRBJ2-3	CASSYAGGEDTQYF	TGTGCCAGCAGCTATGCTGGGGGCGAAGATACGCAGTATTTT
medium-sized	NA	TRBV27	TRBJ2-1	CASSLDWRTSYNEQFF	TGTGCCAGCAGTTTAGATTGGAGGACTTCCTACAATGAGCAGTTCTTC